Given below is one T cell receptor beta chain in context. This clonotype showed up just a few times. This clone's antigen is unknown. The sample holds no much larger clone one base away, and base qualities are not on file. The data are from a study of T-cell memory formation after mild COVID-19 listed by TCRdb under 2021. For the study in its entirety: TCR sequence clusters from the two donors were largely donor specific. In two donors, T-cell clones that expanded and contracted after mild COVID-19 were followed by sequencing TCRalpha and TCRbeta repertoires longitudinally. Two young, previously healthy adult volunteers made up the cohort, one male and one female. What the research found in general, with its limitations: Contracting CD4+ clones were located mainly in the CM and EM memory subsets, whereas CD8+ clones were found to be enriched in EMRA. Clones that contracted from day 15 to 85 showed balanced CD4/CD8 phenotypes, whereas a second wave of clones that expanded from day 15 to 37 leaned towards CD4+. The second-wave clones that peaked on day 37 were not confirmed to be SARS-CoV-2 specific. Some responding clones were found in pre-infection memory, which suggests that pre-existing cross-reactive memory T cells took part in the SARS-CoV-2 response. Only a couple of mild cases were covered in the study, and larger cohorts including severe cases with pre-infection samples were considered necessary.

PBMCs were isolated by Ficoll-Paque density gradient centrifugation. The sample was run on an Illumina NovaSeq 6000. TCRalpha and TCRbeta cDNA libraries were constructed by 5'RACE with constant-segment primers, with sample barcodes and unique molecular identifiers being introduced. RNA was extracted from every sample with Trizol reagent. Library amplification was performed in two PCR steps, and a second sample barcode and Illumina TruSeq adapters were introduced in the second step. Libraries were sequenced on an Illumina NovaSeq with 2 x 150 bp paired-end reads. The original pipeline was this. Demultiplexing of reads and collapsing into UMI-guided consensus sequences were performed with migec v1.2.7. Using mixcr v2.1.11, UMI consensuses were aligned to TRA and TRB V and J templates and then assembled into clonotypes. A clonotype was counted as expanded or contracted only when both edgeR and NoisET called the clonotype significant, with the noise models trained on biological replicates. edgeR calls used a false discovery rate-adjusted p below 0.01 and a log2 fold-change threshold of 1. PCA with hierarchical clustering of max-normalized trajectories of the 1000 most abundant clonotypes was used as exploratory dynamics analysis. The CD4 or CD8 phenotype of responding clones was assigned using the separately sequenced CD4+ and CD8+ repertoires. The public reads were run again by TCRdb, first through fastp at Q25 and then through MiXCR, and only productive beta chains were kept. Every CDR3 protein is listed once, alongside the most common genes and DNA of its rows. The authors' filters were not applied to this entry. The sample table shows 250,000 to 400,000 distinct CDR3 sequences, and approximately 15% are seen once. The leading ten clones occupy around 20% of the sample.

The CDR3, cysteine through phenylalanine, is 16 amino acids long. The only DNA kept is the CDR3, 48 bases in frame from the first base. In the germline V gene (reference sequence), CDR1 corresponds to SGHKS and CDR2 to YYEKEE. V loses 3 bases of germline sequence and J loses 0 bases, and the interval between the two ends is 15 bases. The sequencing input was PBMCs or a T cell subset sorted from them (not recorded which). This chain is built from TRBV5-5 and TRBJ2-5, with the D gene not confidently named. The clonotype originates from a young man who had mild COVID-19 (a few samples of this study predate the infection). The sample titles of this study are shuffled in the database, so cell type and time point are left out; the donor was told from shared clones. The DNA reads as follows: TGTGCCAGCAGCTCCCCACCCCACTACGACCAAGAGACCCAGTACTTC. Its product reads: CASSSPPHYDQETQYF.